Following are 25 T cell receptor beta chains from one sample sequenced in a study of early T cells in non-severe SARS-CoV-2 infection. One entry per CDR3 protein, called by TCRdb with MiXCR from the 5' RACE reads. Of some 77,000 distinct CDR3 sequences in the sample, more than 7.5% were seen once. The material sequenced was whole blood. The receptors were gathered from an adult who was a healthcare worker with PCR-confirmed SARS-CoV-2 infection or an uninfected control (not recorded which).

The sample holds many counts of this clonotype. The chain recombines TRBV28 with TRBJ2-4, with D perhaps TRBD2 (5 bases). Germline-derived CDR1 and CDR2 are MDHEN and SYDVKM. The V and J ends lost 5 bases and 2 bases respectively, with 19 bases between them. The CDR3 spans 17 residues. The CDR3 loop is CASSTLGDGVTKNIQYF. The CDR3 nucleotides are TGTGCCAGCAGTACCCTGGGCGACGGGGTAACCAAAAACATTCAGTACTTC.

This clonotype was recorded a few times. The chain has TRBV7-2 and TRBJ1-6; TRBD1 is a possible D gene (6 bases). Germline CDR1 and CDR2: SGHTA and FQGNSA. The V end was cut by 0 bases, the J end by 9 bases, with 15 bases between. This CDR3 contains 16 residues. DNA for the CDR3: TGTGCCAGCAGCTTAGCGGATCAGGGGTTAGGTTCACCCCTCCACTTT. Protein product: CASSLADQGLGSPLHF.

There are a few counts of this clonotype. The CDR3 sequence: CASSVDPAGFYNEQFF. The CDR3, as DNA: TGTGCCAGCAGCGTAGACCCAGCGGGATTCTACAATGAGCAGTTCTTC. This sequence joins TRBV9 and TRBJ2-1, with TRBD2 matching 7 bases. V shed 0 bases and J 3 bases; nucleotides not matched to a gene: 6. The CDR3 totals 16 residues. The germline V gene has CDR1 SGDLS and CDR2 YYNGEE.

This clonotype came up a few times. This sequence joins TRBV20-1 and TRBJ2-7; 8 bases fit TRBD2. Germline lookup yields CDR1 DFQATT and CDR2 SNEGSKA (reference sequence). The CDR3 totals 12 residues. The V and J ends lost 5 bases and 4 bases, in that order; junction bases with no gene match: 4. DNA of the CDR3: TGCAGTGCTGGACTAGCTGAATACGAGCAGTACTTC. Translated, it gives CSAGLAEYEQYF.

This CDR3 reads CSARRTSDEQYF. CDR3 coding DNA: TGCAGTGCTCGGAGGACTAGCGACGAGCAGTACTTC. The chain recombines TRBV20-1 with TRBJ2-7, with 9 bases matching TRBD2. Trimming cost V 5 bases and J 5 bases; bases outside gene matches: 4. Germline loops: CDR1 DFQATT, CDR2 SNEGSKA (reference sequence). CDR3 length equals 12 residues.

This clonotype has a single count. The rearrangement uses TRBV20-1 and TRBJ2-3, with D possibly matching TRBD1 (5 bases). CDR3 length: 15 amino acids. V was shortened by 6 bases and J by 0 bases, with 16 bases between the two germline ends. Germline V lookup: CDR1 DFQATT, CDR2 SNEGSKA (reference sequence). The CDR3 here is CSAPLGQASTDTQYF. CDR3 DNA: TGCAGTGCCCCCCTCGGACAAGCTAGCACAGATACGCAGTATTTT.

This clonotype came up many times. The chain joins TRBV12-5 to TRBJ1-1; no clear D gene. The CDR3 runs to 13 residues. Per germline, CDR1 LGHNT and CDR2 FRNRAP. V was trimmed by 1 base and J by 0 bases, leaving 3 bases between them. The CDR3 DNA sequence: TGTGCTAGTGGTTTGGACATGAACACTGAAGCTTTCTTT. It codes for CASGLDMNTEAFF.

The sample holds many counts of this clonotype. The CDR3 spells CASSSSGKLFF. For the CDR3, the DNA is TGCGCCAGCAGTTCATCGGGAAAACTGTTTTTT. The rearrangement joins TRBV10-2 to TRBJ1-4; D unclear. In germline, CDR1 is WSHSY, CDR2 SAAADI. The V gene lost 5 bases and the J gene lost 10 bases, with 8 bases spanning the gap. This CDR3 comprises 11 residues.

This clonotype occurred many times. CDR3 in amino acids: CASSLATETRETQYF. CDR3 bases: TGTGCCAGCAGCTTAGCCACGGAAACCCGAGAGACCCAGTACTTC. V gene TRBV7-6 combines with J gene TRBJ2-5, with D unclear. CDR1 and CDR2 from the germline V gene are SGHVS and FNYEAQ. The CDR3 has 15 residues. V dropped 0 bases and J dropped 4 bases, with 12 bases sitting between them.

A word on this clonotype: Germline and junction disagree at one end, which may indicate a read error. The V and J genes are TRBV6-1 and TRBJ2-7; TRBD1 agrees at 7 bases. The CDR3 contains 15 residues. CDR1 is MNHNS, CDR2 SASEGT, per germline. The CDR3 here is CASSSQTGASYEQHF. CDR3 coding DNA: TGTGCCAGCAGCTCCCAAACAGGGGCCTCCTACGAGCAGCACTTC.

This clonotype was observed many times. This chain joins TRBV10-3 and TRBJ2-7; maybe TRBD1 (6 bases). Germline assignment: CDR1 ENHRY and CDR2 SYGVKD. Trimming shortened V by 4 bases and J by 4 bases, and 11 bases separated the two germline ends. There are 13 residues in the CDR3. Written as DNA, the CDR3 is TGTGCCATCAGTGCGGCCAGGGGATACGAGCAGTACTTC. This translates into CAISAARGYEQYF.

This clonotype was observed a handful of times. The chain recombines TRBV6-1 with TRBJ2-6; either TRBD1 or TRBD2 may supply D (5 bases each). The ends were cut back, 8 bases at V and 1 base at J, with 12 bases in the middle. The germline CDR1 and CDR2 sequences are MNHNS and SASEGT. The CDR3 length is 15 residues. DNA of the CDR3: TGTGCCAGCGGGGACGACGGTTCTGGGGCCAACGTCCTGACTTTC. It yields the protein CASGDDGSGANVLTF.

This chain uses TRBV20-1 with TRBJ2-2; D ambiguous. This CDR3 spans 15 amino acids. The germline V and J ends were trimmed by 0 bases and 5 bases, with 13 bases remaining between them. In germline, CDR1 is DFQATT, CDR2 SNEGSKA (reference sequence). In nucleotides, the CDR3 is TGCAGTGCTAGAGATTTCTCCACGGCTACCGGGGAGCTGTTTTTT. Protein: CSARDFSTATGELFF.

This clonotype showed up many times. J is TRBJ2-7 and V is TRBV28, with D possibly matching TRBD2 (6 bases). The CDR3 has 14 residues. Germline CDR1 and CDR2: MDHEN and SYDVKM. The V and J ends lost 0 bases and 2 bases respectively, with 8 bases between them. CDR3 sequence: CASSLWGGAYEQYF. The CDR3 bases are TGTGCCAGCAGTTTATGGGGGGGAGCCTACGAGCAGTACTTC.

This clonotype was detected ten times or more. The CDR3 nucleotides read TGCGCCAGCAGGCCGTCCAGCGGGAACACTGAAGCTTTCTTT. The encoded protein is CASRPSSGNTEAFF. This chain joins TRBV5-1 and TRBJ1-1; D gene unclear. This CDR3 comprises 14 residues. In germline, CDR1 is SGHRS, CDR2 YFSETQ. Deletions cut 5 bases from V and 1 base from J, with 12 bases between.

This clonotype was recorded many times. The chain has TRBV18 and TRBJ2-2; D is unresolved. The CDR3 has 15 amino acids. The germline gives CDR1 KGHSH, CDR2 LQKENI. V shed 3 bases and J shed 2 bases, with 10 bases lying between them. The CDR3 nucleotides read TGTGCCAGCTCACCGTTAGGAACTAACACCGGGGAGCTGTTTTTT. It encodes CASSPLGTNTGELFF.

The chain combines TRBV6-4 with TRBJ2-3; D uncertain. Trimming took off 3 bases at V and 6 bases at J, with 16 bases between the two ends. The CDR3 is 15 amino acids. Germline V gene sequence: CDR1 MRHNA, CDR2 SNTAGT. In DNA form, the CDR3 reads TGTGCCAGCAGTGAGCGACACCCGGAGCCGGATACGCAGTATTTT. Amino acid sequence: CASSERHPEPDTQYF.

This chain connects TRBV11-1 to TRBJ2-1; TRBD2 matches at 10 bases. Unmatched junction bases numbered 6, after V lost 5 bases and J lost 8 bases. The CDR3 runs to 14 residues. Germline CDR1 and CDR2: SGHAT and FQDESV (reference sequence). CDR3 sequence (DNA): TGTGCCAGCAGCCCGCCGGGACTAGCGTATGAGCAGTTCTTC. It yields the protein CASSPPGLAYEQFF.

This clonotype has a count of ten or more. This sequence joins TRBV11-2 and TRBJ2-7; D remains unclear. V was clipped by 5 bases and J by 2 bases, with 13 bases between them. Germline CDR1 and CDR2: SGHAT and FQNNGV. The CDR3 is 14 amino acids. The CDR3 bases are TGTGCCAGCAGCCCGCGCCTACCACCCTACGAGCAGTACTTC. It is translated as CASSPRLPPYEQYF.

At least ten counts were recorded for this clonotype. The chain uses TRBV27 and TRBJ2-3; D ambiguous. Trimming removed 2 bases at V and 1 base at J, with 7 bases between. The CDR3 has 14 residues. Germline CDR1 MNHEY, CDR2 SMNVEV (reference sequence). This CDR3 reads CASSLKGGTDTQYF. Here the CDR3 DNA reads TGTGCCAGCAGTTTAAAGGGTGGCACAGATACGCAGTATTTT.

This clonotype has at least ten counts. CDR3 nucleotides: TGTGCCAGCAGCCAAGATCCCGGACTGAGAGCCAAAAACATTCAGTACTTC. Encoded protein: CASSQDPGLRAKNIQYF. The chain is built from TRBV3-1 and TRBJ2-4; weak D call: TRBD2 (5 bases). CDR3 size: 17 residues. CDR1 is LGHDT and CDR2 is YNNKEL in the germline V gene (reference sequence). Trimming took off 0 bases at V and 0 bases at J, with 12 bases between the two ends.

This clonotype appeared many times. CDR3 loop: CASSITGHSTEAFF. The CDR3 region has the DNA TGCGCCAGCAGCATAACGGGACATTCCACTGAAGCTTTCTTT. The chain combines TRBV5-1 with TRBJ1-1; possibly TRBD1 for D (6 bases). The V gene's germline CDR1 is SGHRS and CDR2 YFSETQ. The CDR3 has 14 residues. Trimming left V 4 bases short and J 4 bases short, with 14 bases between.

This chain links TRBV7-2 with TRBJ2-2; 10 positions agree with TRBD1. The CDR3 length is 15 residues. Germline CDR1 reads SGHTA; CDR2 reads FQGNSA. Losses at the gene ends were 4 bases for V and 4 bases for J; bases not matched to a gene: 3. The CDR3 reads CASSYRTGGTGELFF. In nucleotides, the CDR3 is TGTGCCAGCAGCTACCGGACAGGGGGCACCGGGGAGCTGTTTTTT.

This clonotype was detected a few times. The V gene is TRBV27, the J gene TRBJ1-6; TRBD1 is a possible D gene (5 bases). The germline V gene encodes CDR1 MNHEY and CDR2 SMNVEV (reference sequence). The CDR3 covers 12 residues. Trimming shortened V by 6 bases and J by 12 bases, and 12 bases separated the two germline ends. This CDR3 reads CASSSGARPLHF. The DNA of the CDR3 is TGTGCCAGCAGCTCTGGGGCCCGACCCCTCCACTTT.

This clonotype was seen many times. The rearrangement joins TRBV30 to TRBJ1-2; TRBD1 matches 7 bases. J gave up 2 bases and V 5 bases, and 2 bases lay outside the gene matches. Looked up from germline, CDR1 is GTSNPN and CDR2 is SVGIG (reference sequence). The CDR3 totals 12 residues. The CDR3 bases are TGTGCCTGGGCACAGGGGAACTATGGCTACACCTTC. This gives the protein CAWAQGNYGYTF.